These T cell receptor beta chains were read from a single sample in a study of T cells in Graves' hyperthyroidism and ophthalmopathy. MiXCR, run by TCRdb on the multiplex PCR reads, gives a single entry per CDR3 protein. The data show roughly 380,000 distinct CDR3 sequences, about 15% seen once. Sample: blood. Every receptor here comes from a woman aged 60-75 years with Graves' hyperthyroidism. Each CDR3 is given with its conserved first and last residue. The order of the fields is J gene, D gene, clone size, V gene, CDR3 protein, CDR3 DNA. D genes are given only for firm matches. Expanded clones are given a class, and other clones once, few, many or no size at all.

TRBJ1-3,.,.,TRBV20-1,CSARDWGGGNTIYF,TGCAGTGCTAGAGATTGGGGGGGCGGAAACACCATATATTTT
TRBJ2-7,.,many,TRBV7-8,CASSLSGGYEQYF,TGTGCCAGCAGCTTATCCGGGGGATACGAGCAGTACTTC
TRBJ2-3,TRBD1,many,TRBV20-1,CSARDSGTDTQYF,TGCAGTGCGAGGGACAGCGGCACAGATACGCAGTATTTT
TRBJ2-1,.,.,TRBV7-2,CASSLRDGEQFF,TGTGCCAGCAGCTTACGTGACGGTGAGCAGTTCTTC
TRBJ1-5,TRBD1,few,TRBV19,CASSIDRGGFQPQHF,TGTGCCAGTAGTATTGACAGGGGGGGTTTTCAGCCCCAGCATTTT
TRBJ2-3,.,.,TRBV20-1,CSANSPPDTQYF,TGCAGTGCTAACTCGCCCCCAGATACGCAGTATTTT
TRBJ2-6,.,few,TRBV12-5,CASGLALTESGANVLTF,TGTGCTAGTGGTTTGGCCCTCACAGAGTCTGGGGCCAACGTCCTGACTTTC
TRBJ2-7,.,.,TRBV4-2,CASSPGAAAREEQYF,TGTGCCAGCAGCCCCGGGGCAGCCGCCCGGGAGGAGCAGTACTTC
TRBJ2-1,.,.,TRBV5-6,CASSSLRNRGEGRNEQFF,TGTGCCAGCAGCTCTCTCAGGAATAGGGGGGAGGGCCGCAATGAGCAGTTCTTC
TRBJ1-1,TRBD1,few,TRBV12-3/TRBV12-4,CASIYGQGAAEAFF,TGTGCCAGCATCTACGGACAGGGGGCGGCTGAAGCTTTCTTT
TRBJ2-4,.,few,TRBV12-3/TRBV12-4,CASSFGGFQYF,TGTGCCAGCAGTTTTGGGGGGTTTCAGTACTTC
TRBJ2-7,.,many,TRBV28,CASSFPLVGGGLSYEQYF,TGTGCCAGCAGTTTCCCCCTCGTTGGGGGCGGCCTATCCTACGAGCAGTACTTC
TRBJ1-3,.,.,TRBV3-1,CASSPSGGGNTIYF,TGTGCCAGCAGCCCCTCCGGGGGTGGAAACACCATATATTTT
TRBJ2-3,.,many,TRBV6-1,CASGSTGGTDTQYF,TGTGCCAGCGGCTCTACGGGGGGCACAGATACGCAGTATTTT
TRBJ2-1,.,many,TRBV27,CASSSPSSSYNEQFF,TGTGCCAGCAGCTCCCCGAGCAGCTCCTACAATGAGCAGTTCTTC
TRBJ1-2,.,.,TRBV25-1,CASSEWGVYGYTF,TGTGCCAGCAGTGAATGGGGGGTCTATGGCTACACCTTC
TRBJ2-5,.,.,TRBV5-4,CASSLYGLAGTQYF,TGTGCCAGCAGCCTATATGGACTTGCGGGGACCCAGTACTTC
TRBJ1-1,TRBD1,many,TRBV2,CASTMTGRTEAFF,TGTGCCAGCACTATGACAGGGCGGACTGAAGCTTTCTTT
TRBJ2-5,TRBD2,many,TRBV20-1,CSGGTSGRFYQETQYF,TGCAGTGGCGGGACTAGCGGGAGGTTTTACCAAGAGACCCAGTACTTC
TRBJ2-2,TRBD2,.,TRBV29-1,CSVEVGLAAGELFF,TGCAGCGTTGAAGTGGGTCTAGCGGCCGGGGAGCTGTTTTTT
TRBJ1-5,.,many,TRBV24-1,CATSDSTPGGNQPQHF,TGTGCCACCAGTGATTCGACCCCGGGGGGCAATCAGCCCCAGCATTTT
TRBJ2-1,TRBD1,many,TRBV7-8,CASSSDRGGDEQFF,TGTGCCAGCAGCTCGGACAGGGGAGGGGATGAGCAGTTCTTC
TRBJ2-7,TRBD2,many,TRBV12-3/TRBV12-4,CASSSWTSGRGEQYF,TGTGCCAGCAGTTCATGGACTAGCGGGAGGGGCGAGCAGTACTTC
TRBJ2-1,TRBD2,many,TRBV11-2,CASRPGTSGSGEQFF,TGTGCCAGCAGACCGGGGACTAGCGGGAGCGGCGAGCAGTTCTTC
TRBJ2-2,TRBD1,many,TRBV11-2,CASSPKGGQGFGELFF,TGTGCCAGCAGCCCCAAAGGGGGACAGGGATTCGGGGAGCTGTTTTTT
TRBJ1-1,.,.,TRBV9,CASSRSEGNTEAFF,TGTGCCAGCAGCCGATCCGAGGGAAACACTGAAGCTTTCTTT
TRBJ2-2,.,few,TRBV7-9,CASKDRSNTGELFF,TGTGCCAGCAAGGACAGATCGAACACCGGGGAGCTGTTTTTT
TRBJ2-2,.,few,TRBV19,CASSISGGSNTGELFF,TGTGCCAGTAGTATATCCGGGGGTTCGAACACCGGGGAGCTGTTTTTT
TRBJ2-3,.,.,TRBV3-1,CASSLQTGSDDTQYF,TGTGCCAGCAGCCTCCAGACAGGTTCGGATGATACGCAGTATTTT
TRBJ1-2,.,many,TRBV30,CAWSLLGATLRYGYTF,TGTGCCTGGAGCCTGCTGGGGGCCACACTTCGGTATGGCTACACCTTC
TRBJ1-2,TRBD1,few,TRBV5-1,CASSLQTGRNGYTF,TGCGCCAGCAGCTTACAGACAGGGAGGAATGGCTACACCTTC
TRBJ1-5,.,many,TRBV12-3/TRBV12-4,CASREDSNQPQHF,TGTGCCAGCAGAGAAGACAGCAATCAGCCCCAGCATTTT
TRBJ2-5,TRBD2,.,TRBV19,CASSIETSGRQTQYF,TGTGCCAGTAGTATAGAAACTAGCGGGAGGCAGACCCAGTACTTC
TRBJ2-3,TRBD1,many,TRBV6-5,CASSYYGQASTDTQYF,TGTGCCAGCAGTTACTACGGACAGGCTAGCACAGATACGCAGTATTTT
TRBJ1-1,.,many,TRBV5-1,CASSLTPGVSTEAFF,TGCGCCAGCAGCTTAACCCCAGGGGTGAGCACTGAAGCTTTCTTT